These 3 T cell receptor beta chains share one sample of origin, sequenced in a study of OX40 agonist ivuxolimab in advanced cancers. TCRdb's table, derived via immunoSEQ multiplex PCR, lists solely in-frame clones and lacks some. The repertoire holds fewer than 20,000 clones, with less than 90% as singletons. Sequenced material: CD4+ or CD8+ T cells sorted from blood, taken in a trial of the OX40 agonist ivuxolimab. These receptors were collected from an adult with an advanced solid tumor such as melanoma, head and neck, liver or kidney cancer.

The rearrangement joins TRBV29-1 to TRBJ2-2; 8 bases match TRBD2. Trimming removed 3 bases from V and 5 bases from J; junction bases left unmatched: 2. The germline V gene has CDR1 SQVTM and CDR2 ANQGSEA. CDR3 size: 13 residues. The CDR3 DNA reads as TGCAGCGTTGATACTAGCGGAACCGGGGAGCTGTTTTTT. This encodes CSVDTSGTGELFF.

The chain recombines TRBV7-2 with TRBJ2-7; 8 bases match TRBD2. The length of the CDR3 is 13 residues. In germline, CDR1 is SGHTA, CDR2 FQGNSA. V was pared by 3 bases and J by 6 bases, with 4 bases of the junction left unmatched. The CDR3 sequence is CASSFGTSREQYF. The CDR3 DNA reads as TGTGCCAGCAGCTTCGGGACTAGTCGCGAGCAGTACTTC. The whole variable domain, remainder taken from reference TRBV7-2 and TRBJ2-7, is GAGVSQSPSNKVTEKGKDVELRCDPISGHTALYWYRQSLGQGLEFLIYFQGNSAPDKSGLPSDRFSAERTGGSVSTLTIQRTQQEDSAVYLCASSFGTSREQYFGPGTRLTVT.

This clone is a singleton in its sample. The chain couples TRBV5-5 to TRBJ2-4; 8 nucleotides align to TRBD2. The germline gives CDR1 SGHKS, CDR2 YYEKEE (reference sequence). The CDR3 consists of 16 residues. Germline trimming cut 3 bases from V and 0 bases from J; bases unmatched to any gene: 5. CDR3 sequence: CASSWGLAGAKNIQYF. DNA for the CDR3: TGTGCCAGCAGCTGGGGGCTAGCGGGAGCCAAAAACATTCAGTACTTC.